The 17 T cell receptor beta chains below all came from one sample that was sequenced in a study of blood T cell repertoires in COVID-19. The method was immunoSEQ multiplex PCR; TCRdb's version includes in-frame clones alone and lacks a portion of them. The table lists around 97,000 clones, 70% to 90% of them singletons. Material: peripheral blood. All receptors derive from a human donor in a cohort sampled during active COVID-19.

The chain employs TRBV3-1 (or the pseudogene TRBV3-2) and TRBJ2-1; D is perhaps TRBD1 (5 bases). The V gene's germline CDR1 is LGHDT and CDR2 YNNKEL (reference sequence). Trimming left V 4 bases short and J 3 bases short, with 10 bases between. The CDR3 runs to 14 residues. CDR3 bases: TGTGCCAGCAGCCTACGACAGCTCTACAATGAGCAGTTCTTC. Translated: CASSLRQLYNEQFF.

The V gene is TRBV5-1, the J gene TRBJ2-7; TRBD1 aligns across 10 bases. The germline CDR1 and CDR2 sequences are SGHRS and YFSETQ. Trimming cost V 2 bases and J 3 bases; bases outside gene matches: 5. The CDR3 has 15 residues. The CDR3 sequence is CASSFGTGEVYEQYF. The CDR3 coding sequence is TGCGCCAGCAGCTTTGGGACAGGGGAGGTCTACGAGCAGTACTTC.

V gene TRBV5-1 combines with J gene TRBJ2-3; no firm D call. Trimming left V 5 bases short and J 0 bases short, with 13 bases between. Germline V gene data show CDR1 as SGHRS and CDR2 as YFSETQ. CDR3 size: 15 residues. CDR3: CASRPLLGSTDTQYF. The DNA of the CDR3 is TGCGCCAGCAGACCTTTGTTGGGCAGCACAGATACGCAGTATTTT.

This clone is a singleton in its sample. The genes are TRBV9 and TRBJ2-3; 9 nucleotides align to TRBD2. The CDR3 is 15 amino acids. The V segment lost 1 base and the J segment 4 bases; nucleotides outside the gene matches: 4. Germline V CDR1 and CDR2: SGDLS, YYNGEE. CDR3: CASSVLAGSADTQYF. As DNA, the CDR3 is TGTGCCAGCAGCGTACTAGCGGGGTCGGCAGATACGCAGTATTTT.

As DNA, the CDR3 is TGTGCCAGCACCCTAGAGGGCGGGAGGAGCAATGAGCAGTTCTTC. Its translation is CASTLEGGRSNEQFF. The V call is TRBV7-9, the J call TRBJ2-1; 8 nucleotides line up with TRBD2. The ends lost 7 bases at V and 6 bases at J; junction bases unmatched: 11. The CDR3 has 15 residues. The germline CDR1 and CDR2 sequences are SEHNR and FQNEAQ (reference sequence).

This clone has at least ten counts. This rearrangement joins TRBV20-1 to TRBJ1-1; D is ambiguous. CDR1 and CDR2 (germline): DFQATT, SNEGSKA (reference sequence). The CDR3 extends over 13 amino acids. Trimming removed 3 bases from V and 4 bases from J, with 12 bases in between. The CDR3 coding sequence is TGCAGTGCTAGTAGGTCGGGGTTCACTGAAGCTTTCTTT. Its translation is CSASRSGFTEAFF.

The CDR3 sequence is CASKDRLLYYGYTF. In DNA, the CDR3 is TGTGCCAGCAAGGACAGACTCCTTTATTATGGCTACACCTTC. V is TRBV2 and J is TRBJ1-2, with a possible D match to TRBD1 (6 bases). There are 14 residues in the CDR3. The germline gives CDR1 SNHLY, CDR2 FYNNEI. Trimming pared 7 bases from V and 5 bases from J, leaving 17 bases between. The full variable domain, rest sourced from reference TRBV2 and TRBJ1-2, is EPEVTQTPSHQVTQMGQEVILRCVPISNHLYFYWYRQILGQKVEFLVSFYNNEISEKSEIFDDQFSVERPDGSNFTLKIRSTKLEDSAMYFCASKDRLLYYGYTFGSGTRLTVV.

The CDR3 DNA sequence: TGTGCCAGCAGCCAAGGACAGGGGATCGCTACGCAGTATTTT. This codes for CASSQGQGIATQYF. The V and J genes are TRBV16 and TRBJ2-3, with 9 nucleotides matching TRBD1. V lost 2 bases, J lost 8 bases, and 5 bases stayed unmatched. Germline CDR1 KGHSY, CDR2 FQNENV. The CDR3 runs to 14 residues.

The rearrangement uses TRBV28 and TRBJ1-1, with a tentative D call TRBD1 (5 bases). With 4 bases removed from V and 3 bases from J, the gap between germline ends came to 12 bases. Germline V CDR1 and CDR2: MDHEN, SYDVKM. The CDR3 is 14 amino acids. CDR3 in amino acids: CASSWGVEDTEAFF. In nucleotides, the CDR3 is TGTGCCAGCAGTTGGGGGGTGGAGGACACTGAAGCTTTCTTT. The full variable domain, in which reference TRBV28 and TRBJ1-1 provide the parts outside the CDR3, is DVKVTQSSRYLVKRTGEKVFLECVQDMDHENMFWYRQDPGLGLRLIYFSYDVKMKEKGDIPEGYSVSREKKERFSLILESASTNQTSMYLCASSWGVEDTEAFFGQGTRLTVV.

The rearrangement joins TRBV4-1 to TRBJ2-2, with 8 nucleotides matching TRBD1. The CDR3 is 19 amino acids. Germline V gives CDR1 MGHRA, CDR2 YSYEKL. The V segment lost 3 bases and the J segment 2 bases; nucleotides outside the gene matches: 14. CDR3 protein: CASSQTTGATVQNTGELFF. The CDR3 coding sequence is TGCGCCAGCAGCCAGACGACAGGGGCAACAGTCCAAAACACCGGGGAGCTGTTTTTT.

The rearrangement joins TRBV7-8 to TRBJ1-4, with D tentatively TRBD1 (5 bases). V was cut by 1 base and J by 4 bases, with 13 bases left in between. In germline, CDR1 is SGHVS, CDR2 FQNEAQ. The CDR3 has 16 amino acids. The CDR3 region is CASSLGPGINNEKLFF. CDR3 nucleotide sequence: TGTGCCAGCAGCTTAGGACCAGGGATTAATAATGAAAAACTGTTTTTT.

The chain recombines TRBV6-6 with TRBJ2-1; tentative D call: TRBD2 (6 bases). Germline V lookup: CDR1 MNHNY, CDR2 SVGAGI (reference sequence). V dropped 10 bases and J dropped 3 bases, with 25 bases sitting between them. The CDR3 contains 17 residues. The CDR3 protein is CANRRAYGGGIYNEQFF. Written as DNA, the CDR3 is TGTGCCAACAGACGAGCGTATGGGGGAGGTATCTACAATGAGCAGTTCTTC.

For the CDR3, the DNA is TGTGCCAGCAGTTTATTGGCAGGGGGTGCTAACTATGGCTACACCTTC. This gives the protein CASSLLAGGANYGYTF. V is TRBV27 and J is TRBJ1-2; 7 bases are shared with TRBD1. Germline V CDR1 and CDR2: MNHEY, SMNVEV (reference sequence). V lost 1 base and J lost 0; bases outside the gene matches: 5. The CDR3 loop spans 16 amino acids.

V usage is TRBV7-3 and J usage is TRBJ2-2; maybe TRBD1 (5 bases). From germline, CDR1 is SGHTA and CDR2 FQGTGA. V lost 1 base, J lost 1 base, and 10 bases lay in between. The CDR3 is made up of 16 amino acids. This chain's CDR3 is CASSLMGQGNTGELFF. CDR3 sequence (DNA): TGTGCCAGCAGCTTAATGGGGCAGGGGAACACCGGGGAGCTGTTTTTT.

The chain recombines TRBV4-1 with TRBJ1-6; D gene unclear. The ends were cut back, 1 base at V and 6 bases at J, with 13 bases in the middle. Germline loops: CDR1 MGHRA, CDR2 YSYEKL. The CDR3 sequence is 16 residues long. CDR3 loop: CASSQGGRQRNSPLHF. CDR3 DNA sequence: TGCGCCAGCAGCCAAGGTGGGAGGCAGCGTAATTCACCCCTCCACTTT.

The V call is TRBV7-9, the J call TRBJ1-2; D possibly corresponds to TRBD1 (6 bases). With 5 bases removed from V and 6 bases from J, the gap between germline ends came to 13 bases. Germline V CDR1 and CDR2: SEHNR, FQNEAQ (reference sequence). The CDR3 has 13 residues. DNA of the CDR3: TGTGCCAGCAGCGTACAGGGTTGGAATGGCTACACCTTC. This translates into CASSVQGWNGYTF.

CDR3 coding DNA: TGCGCCAGCAGTGATACAGGGGGCACTAATGAAAAACTGTTTTTT. Amino acid sequence: CASSDTGGTNEKLFF. The chain carries TRBV10-2 and TRBJ1-4, with 9 bases that match TRBD1. V shed 3 bases, J shed 2 bases, and the junction held 1 base outside the gene matches. There are 15 residues in the CDR3. Looked up from germline, CDR1 is WSHSY and CDR2 is SAAADI.